The rows below give T cell receptor beta chains drawn from one sample of a study of blood T cells in healthy people across ages. A single record per CDR3 protein comes from TCRdb applying MiXCR to the 5' RACE reads. This repertoire shows about 1.8 million distinct CDR3 sequences, roughly 49% found once; its top ten account for about 2.1%. The source material was blood. The origin of the receptors is a woman between 35 and 50 years old in good health. Each CDR3 is given with its conserved first and last residue. The order of the fields is D gene, V gene, J gene, clone size, CDR3 DNA, CDR3 protein. D genes are given only for firm matches. Only part of the rows carry a size: once, few, many, or a class if the clone is expanded.

D gene: TRBD2
V gene: TRBV7-2
J gene: TRBJ2-7
clone size: NA
CDR3 DNA: TGTGCCAGCAGCTTAGGTAGCGGGGGACGATACAATGAGCAGTACTTC
CDR3 protein: CASSLGSGGRYNEQYF

D gene: NA
V gene: TRBV12-3/TRBV12-4
J gene: TRBJ2-2
clone size: NA
CDR3 DNA: TGTGCCAGCAGTTTAGTGTCGGGGTCATCGAACACCGGGGAGCTGTTTTTT
CDR3 protein: CASSLVSGSSNTGELFF

D gene: NA
V gene: TRBV5-5
J gene: TRBJ2-6
clone size: many
CDR3 DNA: TGTGCCAGCAGCTCCATCCAGGGGACTGGGGCCAACGTCCTGACTTTC
CDR3 protein: CASSSIQGTGANVLTF

D gene: TRBD2
V gene: TRBV10-3
J gene: TRBJ2-3
clone size: NA
CDR3 DNA: TGTGCCATCAGTGATCATTTTACACTAGCGGGAAGCACAGATACGCAGTATTTT
CDR3 protein: CAISDHFTLAGSTDTQYF

D gene: TRBD1
V gene: TRBV4-3
J gene: TRBJ1-2
clone size: few
CDR3 DNA: TGCGCCAGCAGCCAAGATCGTGCGACAGGGGGCTATGGCTACACCTTC
CDR3 protein: CASSQDRATGGYGYTF

D gene: NA
V gene: TRBV20-1
J gene: TRBJ1-5
clone size: NA
CDR3 DNA: TGCAGTGCGGACAATAGGACGGGCATAAATCAGCCCCAGCATTTT
CDR3 protein: CSADNRTGINQPQHF

D gene: TRBD2
V gene: TRBV11-2
J gene: TRBJ2-5
clone size: NA
CDR3 DNA: TGTGCCAGCCTCTGGACTAGCGGGGGGCCAGAGACCCAGTACTTC
CDR3 protein: CASLWTSGGPETQYF

D gene: NA
V gene: TRBV4-1
J gene: TRBJ2-1
clone size: few
CDR3 DNA: TGCGCCAGCAGCCAAGAGGGCTATAGCTCCTACAATGAGCAGTTCTTC
CDR3 protein: CASSQEGYSSYNEQFF

D gene: TRBD2
V gene: TRBV7-8
J gene: TRBJ2-1
clone size: NA
CDR3 DNA: TGTGCCAGCAGGGCTAGCGGGGGAGCTGAGCAGTTCTTC
CDR3 protein: CASRASGGAEQFF

D gene: NA
V gene: TRBV4-1
J gene: TRBJ2-1
clone size: NA
CDR3 DNA: TGCGCCAGCAGGTGGGGCCCGGAATTTTCCTACAATGTGCAGTTCTTC
CDR3 protein: CASRWGPEFSYNVQFF

D gene: TRBD1
V gene: TRBV5-1
J gene: TRBJ1-2
clone size: few
CDR3 DNA: TGCGCCAGCAGGACAGGGAAGGCTGGCTACACCTTC
CDR3 protein: CASRTGKAGYTF

D gene: TRBD1
V gene: TRBV5-1
J gene: TRBJ1-1
clone size: NA
CDR3 DNA: TGCGCCAGCAGCTTGCTTCCGGGGACAGGGAAGGAAGCTTTCTTT
CDR3 protein: CASSLLPGTGKEAFF

D gene: TRBD1
V gene: TRBV29-1
J gene: TRBJ2-1
clone size: NA
CDR3 DNA: TGCAGCGTTGGGGGACAGGTTACCTACAGTGAGCAGTTCTTC
CDR3 protein: CSVGGQVTYSEQFF

D gene: NA
V gene: TRBV20-1
J gene: TRBJ2-7
clone size: NA
CDR3 DNA: TGCAGTGCCGGACTTTCCTACGAGCAGTACTTC
CDR3 protein: CSAGLSYEQYF

D gene: TRBD1
V gene: TRBV6-1
J gene: TRBJ2-6
clone size: few
CDR3 DNA: TGTGCCAGCAGTCAACACAGGGGGCGTAGATCTGGGGCCAACGTCCTGACTTTC
CDR3 protein: CASSQHRGRRSGANVLTF

D gene: TRBD2
V gene: TRBV29-1
J gene: TRBJ2-1
clone size: NA
CDR3 DNA: TGCAGCTCCCGGGAGGGCTCCTACAATGAGCAGTTCTTC
CDR3 protein: CSSREGSYNEQFF

D gene: NA
V gene: TRBV9
J gene: TRBJ1-4
clone size: NA
CDR3 DNA: TGTGCCAGCAGCGTGGTTCCTGTGGTCACGGTTGAAAAACTGTTTTTT
CDR3 protein: CASSVVPVVTVEKLFF

D gene: NA
V gene: TRBV18
J gene: TRBJ2-3
clone size: few
CDR3 DNA: TGTGCCAGCTCACCACCGAGCAGGGTGTACACAGATACGCAGTATTTT
CDR3 protein: CASSPPSRVYTDTQYF

D gene: TRBD2
V gene: TRBV6-5
J gene: TRBJ2-7
clone size: NA
CDR3 DNA: TGTGCCAGCAGTCCCGGGACTAGCGGGGGGCACGAGCAGTACTTC
CDR3 protein: CASSPGTSGGHEQYF

D gene: NA
V gene: TRBV6-5
J gene: TRBJ2-5
clone size: NA
CDR3 DNA: TGTGGGACGGGGCGTGAGGAGACCCAGTACTTC
CDR3 protein: CGTGREETQYF

D gene: NA
V gene: TRBV3-1
J gene: TRBJ2-3
clone size: NA
CDR3 DNA: TGTGCCAGCAGCCGGTCCCGGTCAACGTGGACAGATACGCAGTATTTT
CDR3 protein: CASSRSRSTWTDTQYF

D gene: TRBD2
V gene: TRBV27
J gene: TRBJ2-4
clone size: NA
CDR3 DNA: TGTGCCAGCAGTCCATGGGCCTTAGCGGGGGAGCTAGCCAAAAACATTCAGTACTTC
CDR3 protein: CASSPWALAGELAKNIQYF

D gene: TRBD1
V gene: TRBV6-6
J gene: TRBJ2-7
clone size: few
CDR3 DNA: TGTGCCAGCAGGGCCGGGACAGGGACCTACGAGCAGTACTTC
CDR3 protein: CASRAGTGTYEQYF

D gene: TRBD2
V gene: TRBV5-1
J gene: TRBJ2-7
clone size: NA
CDR3 DNA: TGCGCCAGCAGTATACTAGCGGGGGCCTCCTACGAGCAGTACTTC
CDR3 protein: CASSILAGASYEQYF

D gene: NA
V gene: TRBV20-1
J gene: TRBJ2-4
clone size: many
CDR3 DNA: TGCAGTGCTAGTCAGGGGCGGATGGGCATTCAGTACTTC
CDR3 protein: CSASQGRMGIQYF

D gene: NA
V gene: TRBV6-5
J gene: TRBJ1-2
clone size: NA
CDR3 DNA: TGTGCCAGCAGTTACTGGGATGGTCGGGTAGCGGTCTATGGCTACACCTTC
CDR3 protein: CASSYWDGRVAVYGYTF

D gene: TRBD1
V gene: TRBV24-1
J gene: TRBJ1-2
clone size: once
CDR3 DNA: TGTGCCACCAGTCCGGGACAGAGCCACTATGGCTACACCTTC
CDR3 protein: CATSPGQSHYGYTF

D gene: NA
V gene: TRBV6-6
J gene: TRBJ2-7
clone size: NA
CDR3 DNA: TGTGCCAGCAGTTACTCGTTGACAGGTAGACACGAGCAGTACTTC
CDR3 protein: CASSYSLTGRHEQYF

D gene: NA
V gene: TRBV6-5
J gene: TRBJ2-3
clone size: few
CDR3 DNA: TGTGCCAGCAGTTACTCGTCTCCAGGGTTCACAGATACGCAGTATTTT
CDR3 protein: CASSYSSPGFTDTQYF

D gene: NA
V gene: TRBV18
J gene: TRBJ2-7
clone size: NA
CDR3 DNA: TGTGCCAGCTCACCAGAGCGCACCGCCTACGAGCAGTACTTC
CDR3 protein: CASSPERTAYEQYF

D gene: NA
V gene: TRBV20-1
J gene: TRBJ2-5
clone size: few
CDR3 DNA: TGCAGTGCTAGATTGGGTCTGGGTTCCGAGACCCAGTACTTC
CDR3 protein: CSARLGLGSETQYF

D gene: TRBD1
V gene: TRBV5-1
J gene: TRBJ2-7
clone size: once
CDR3 DNA: TGCGCCAGCAGCTCCCTACAACCGAGGACAGGGCCCTACGAGCAGTACTTC
CDR3 protein: CASSSLQPRTGPYEQYF

D gene: TRBD2
V gene: TRBV5-1
J gene: TRBJ2-7
clone size: NA
CDR3 DNA: TGCGCCAGCAGCTTGGGCGAGCGGGGGAATGAGCAGTACTTC
CDR3 protein: CASSLGERGNEQYF

D gene: TRBD2
V gene: TRBV7-3
J gene: TRBJ2-1
clone size: NA
CDR3 DNA: TGTGCCAGCAGCCCCTTCGGCGGGGGGGTTTACAATGAGCAGTTCTTC
CDR3 protein: CASSPFGGGVYNEQFF

D gene: NA
V gene: TRBV4-1
J gene: TRBJ2-3
clone size: NA
CDR3 DNA: TGCGCCAGCAGCCAAGGCCTAACCCACACAGATACGCAGTATTTT
CDR3 protein: CASSQGLTHTDTQYF

D gene: NA
V gene: TRBV7-2
J gene: TRBJ2-4
clone size: few
CDR3 DNA: TGTGCCAGCAGCTTAGCTCTAGCCAACATTCAGTACTTC
CDR3 protein: CASSLALANIQYF

D gene: NA
V gene: TRBV5-1
J gene: TRBJ1-2
clone size: few
CDR3 DNA: TGCGCCAGCAGCTTGGTGGCAGGGGCCTATGGCTACACCTTT
CDR3 protein: CASSLVAGAYGYTF

D gene: NA
V gene: TRBV6-5
J gene: TRBJ2-7
clone size: few
CDR3 DNA: TGTGCCAGCAAAAGGCCCTCATCCTACGAGCAGTACTTC
CDR3 protein: CASKRPSSYEQYF

D gene: NA
V gene: TRBV7-2
J gene: TRBJ1-2
clone size: NA
CDR3 DNA: TGTGCCAGCAGCTTAGAGGATAGCACCTTC
CDR3 protein: CASSLEDSTF

D gene: NA
V gene: TRBV20-1
J gene: TRBJ1-1
clone size: once
CDR3 DNA: TGCAGTGCTAGAGACGGGGGCATGGGCACTGAAGCTTTCTTT
CDR3 protein: CSARDGGMGTEAFF

D gene: NA
V gene: TRBV20-1
J gene: TRBJ2-4
clone size: NA
CDR3 DNA: TGCAGTGCTAGCGCGGGGGCCAAAAACATTCAGTACTTC
CDR3 protein: CSASAGAKNIQYF

D gene: NA
V gene: TRBV18
J gene: TRBJ2-5
clone size: NA
CDR3 DNA: TGTGCCAGTTCCTCTCTGGGGGGCATAGGGGAGCAGTACTTC
CDR3 protein: CASSSLGGIGEQYF

D gene: TRBD2
V gene: TRBV12-3/TRBV12-4
J gene: TRBJ2-1
clone size: once
CDR3 DNA: TGTGCCAGCAGGGGCGGGGGGGCGGCCTACAATGAGCAGTTCTTC
CDR3 protein: CASRGGGAAYNEQFF

D gene: NA
V gene: TRBV6-2/TRBV6-3
J gene: TRBJ2-5
clone size: NA
CDR3 DNA: TGTGCCAGCAGTCCAGGGGCCATCAGGAGGGAGACCCAGTACTTC
CDR3 protein: CASSPGAIRRETQYF

D gene: NA
V gene: TRBV29-1
J gene: TRBJ1-2
clone size: NA
CDR3 DNA: TGCAGCGCCGCAGGGGAAGGCTACACCTTC
CDR3 protein: CSAAGEGYTF